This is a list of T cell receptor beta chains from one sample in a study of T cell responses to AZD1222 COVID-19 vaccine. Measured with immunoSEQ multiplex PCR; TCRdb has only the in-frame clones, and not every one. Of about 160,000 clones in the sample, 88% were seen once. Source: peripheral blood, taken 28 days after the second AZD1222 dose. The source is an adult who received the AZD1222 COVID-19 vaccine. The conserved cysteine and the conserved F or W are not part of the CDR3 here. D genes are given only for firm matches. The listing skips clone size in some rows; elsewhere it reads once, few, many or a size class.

CDR3 protein: ASSLDLGTGELF
D gene: .
J gene: TRBJ2-2
V gene: TRBV11-3
clone size: .

CDR3 protein: ASSIRLNTEAF
D gene: .
J gene: TRBJ1-1
V gene: TRBV5-1
clone size: .

CDR3 protein: ASSLSVGGYNEQF
D gene: .
J gene: TRBJ2-1
V gene: TRBV5-1
clone size: .

CDR3 protein: ASTREGHDGYT
D gene: .
J gene: TRBJ1-2
V gene: TRBV6-5
clone size: .

CDR3 protein: ATHGGDEQF
D gene: .
J gene: TRBJ2-1
V gene: TRBV10-3
clone size: .

CDR3 protein: ASSWRETGSQETQY
D gene: .
J gene: TRBJ2-5
V gene: TRBV5-6
clone size: .

CDR3 protein: ASSNRDSVYEQY
D gene: TRBD1
J gene: TRBJ2-7
V gene: TRBV27
clone size: .

CDR3 protein: ASSLEGQATNSPLH
D gene: TRBD1
J gene: TRBJ1-6
V gene: TRBV7-8
clone size: .

CDR3 protein: ASSLMSLLQTDQNTEAF
D gene: .
J gene: TRBJ1-1
V gene: TRBV5-4
clone size: .

CDR3 protein: AWSWGSGHTGELF
D gene: .
J gene: TRBJ2-2
V gene: TRBV30
clone size: .

CDR3 protein: ASSSRERRDFTDTQY
D gene: .
J gene: TRBJ2-3
V gene: TRBV5-1
clone size: .

CDR3 protein: ASSEQDSYRY
D gene: .
J gene: TRBJ2-5
V gene: TRBV6-1
clone size: .

CDR3 protein: ASSYEDRAANEQF
D gene: TRBD1
J gene: TRBJ2-1
V gene: TRBV6-5
clone size: .

CDR3 protein: ASSPGSSYNSPLH
D gene: .
J gene: TRBJ1-6
V gene: TRBV18
clone size: .

CDR3 protein: ASSVGRGTGNTIY
D gene: TRBD1
J gene: TRBJ1-3
V gene: TRBV9
clone size: .

CDR3 protein: SGDQGHEQY
D gene: .
J gene: TRBJ2-7
V gene: TRBV20-1
clone size: .

CDR3 protein: ASSLSRWTLNTEAF
D gene: .
J gene: TRBJ1-1
V gene: TRBV5-5
clone size: .

CDR3 protein: ASSVVAAQETQY
D gene: .
J gene: TRBJ2-5
V gene: TRBV9
clone size: .

CDR3 protein: SVQFLGTRGYT
D gene: .
J gene: TRBJ1-2
V gene: TRBV29-1
clone size: .

CDR3 protein: ASSSRGDRGTYEQY
D gene: TRBD1
J gene: TRBJ2-7
V gene: TRBV9
clone size: .

CDR3 protein: ASSSQGRSYGYT
D gene: .
J gene: TRBJ1-2
V gene: TRBV6-1
clone size: .

CDR3 protein: AMRGLMGNEQF
D gene: TRBD1
J gene: TRBJ2-1
V gene: TRBV10-3
clone size: .

CDR3 protein: ASLQGANEKLF
D gene: .
J gene: TRBJ1-4
V gene: TRBV18
clone size: once

CDR3 protein: ASTLYREGNQPQH
D gene: .
J gene: TRBJ1-5
V gene: TRBV2
clone size: .

CDR3 protein: ASSQGISYEQY
D gene: .
J gene: TRBJ2-7
V gene: TRBV4-1
clone size: .

CDR3 protein: ASSVGYSNQPQH
D gene: .
J gene: TRBJ1-5
V gene: TRBV9
clone size: .

CDR3 protein: ASSQAGEGHGYT
D gene: .
J gene: TRBJ1-2
V gene: TRBV3-1/TRBV3-2
clone size: .

CDR3 protein: ASSITNYGYT
D gene: .
J gene: TRBJ1-2
V gene: TRBV19
clone size: .

CDR3 protein: AWSIVRAAVNEQY
D gene: .
J gene: TRBJ2-7
V gene: TRBV30
clone size: .

CDR3 protein: ASSILANTGELF
D gene: .
J gene: TRBJ2-2
V gene: TRBV19
clone size: few

CDR3 protein: ASSPPRVSSYNEQF
D gene: .
J gene: TRBJ2-1
V gene: TRBV18
clone size: .

CDR3 protein: ASGDRNSEAF
D gene: .
J gene: TRBJ1-1
V gene: TRBV25-1
clone size: .

CDR3 protein: ASTLTGNTGELF
D gene: .
J gene: TRBJ2-2
V gene: TRBV19
clone size: .

CDR3 protein: ASSLRPGQGHTGELF
D gene: TRBD1
J gene: TRBJ2-2
V gene: TRBV11-2
clone size: .

CDR3 protein: ASSQVGGRGLNTEAF
D gene: .
J gene: TRBJ1-1
V gene: TRBV3-1/TRBV3-2
clone size: .

CDR3 protein: ASSPHNANTEAF
D gene: .
J gene: TRBJ1-1
V gene: TRBV27
clone size: .